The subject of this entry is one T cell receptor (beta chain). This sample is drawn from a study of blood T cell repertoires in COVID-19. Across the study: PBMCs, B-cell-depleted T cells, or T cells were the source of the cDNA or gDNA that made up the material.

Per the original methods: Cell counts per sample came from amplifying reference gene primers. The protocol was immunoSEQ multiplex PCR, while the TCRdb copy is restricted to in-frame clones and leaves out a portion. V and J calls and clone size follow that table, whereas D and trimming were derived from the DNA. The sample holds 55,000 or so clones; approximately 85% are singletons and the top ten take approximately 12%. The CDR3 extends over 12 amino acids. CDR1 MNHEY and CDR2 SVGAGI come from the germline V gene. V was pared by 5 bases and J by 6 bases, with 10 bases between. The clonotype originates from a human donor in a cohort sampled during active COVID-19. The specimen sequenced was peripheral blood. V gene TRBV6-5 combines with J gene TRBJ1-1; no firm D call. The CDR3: CASSTLSAEAFF. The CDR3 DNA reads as TGTGCCAGCAGTACCCTAAGCGCTGAAGCTTTCTTT.